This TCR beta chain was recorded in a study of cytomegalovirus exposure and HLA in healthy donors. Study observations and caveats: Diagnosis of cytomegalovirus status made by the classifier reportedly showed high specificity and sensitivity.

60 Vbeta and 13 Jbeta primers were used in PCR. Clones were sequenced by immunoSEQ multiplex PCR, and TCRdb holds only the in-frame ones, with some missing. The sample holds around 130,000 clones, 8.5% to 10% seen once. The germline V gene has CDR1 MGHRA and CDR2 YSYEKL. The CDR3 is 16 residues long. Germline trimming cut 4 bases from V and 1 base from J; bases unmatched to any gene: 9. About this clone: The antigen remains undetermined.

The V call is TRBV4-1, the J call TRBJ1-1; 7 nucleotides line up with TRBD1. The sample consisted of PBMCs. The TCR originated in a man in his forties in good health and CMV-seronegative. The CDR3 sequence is CASSLRGGQSNTEAFF. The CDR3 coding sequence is TGCGCCAGCAGCCTCCGGGGGGGACAGTCGAACACTGAAGCTTTCTTT.